Sequencing of this T cell receptor (beta chain) was carried out in a study of OX40 agonist ivuxolimab in advanced cancers. Whole-study context: In this cohort, patients received ivuxolimab, an agonistic anti-OX40 (CD134) antibody. With a range of 23 to 79, age averaged about 58 years, and around 83% were male. Partial responses occurred in three patients (one hepatocellular carcinoma, two cutaneous melanoma). Whole-study findings and limits: In general, CD8+ T cells held more expanded clones than CD4+ did, on average.

Assay: immunoSEQ multiplex PCR; the TCRdb copy retains only in-frame clones and omits some. The table shows about 40,000 clones, with around 85% occurring only once. This clone was seen only a few times. The antigen is unknown. This clonotype was obtained from an adult with an advanced solid tumor such as melanoma, head and neck, liver or kidney cancer. The sequences come from CD4+ or CD8+ T cells sorted from blood, collected in a trial of the OX40 agonist ivuxolimab.

CDR3 sequence: CACSPDPDTQYF. The CDR3 DNA reads as TGTGCCTGTAGCCCGGACCCAGATACGCAGTATTTT. The chain employs TRBV14 and TRBJ2-3, with D unclear. The germline V gene encodes CDR1 SGHDN and CDR2 FVKESK. V was trimmed by 11 bases and J by 4 bases, leaving 13 bases between them. CDR3 length: 12 amino acids.